These 21 T cell receptor beta chains originate from one sample sequenced in a study of blood T cell repertoires in COVID-19. Repertoires were generated with immunoSEQ multiplex PCR, while TCRdb's copy carries only in-frame clones and drops some. The repertoire holds 300,000 or so clones, with more than 85% as singletons. The specimen sequenced was peripheral blood. These receptor sequences come from a woman aged 25 to 45 with COVID-19, enrolled during active disease.

The chain couples TRBV21-1 to TRBJ2-7; TRBD1 is taken as the D call from the table, unchecked against the DNA. TRBV21-1 is deemed a pseudogene. This CDR3 contains 16 residues. Here the CDR3 DNA reads TGTGCCAGCAGCCTGCCGAGGGACAGTGTCACCTACGAGCAGTACTTC. Its translation is CASSLPRDSVTYEQYF.

The chain recombines TRBV5-4 with TRBJ2-2; 11 bases are a match to TRBD1. J gave up 3 bases and V 5 bases, and 0 bases lay outside the gene matches. CDR1 SGHNT and CDR2 YYREEE come from the germline V gene (reference sequence). The CDR3 length is 14 residues. The CDR3 DNA sequence: TGTGCCAGCAGGGGACAGGGGGACACCGGGGAGCTGTTTTTT. It translates to CASRGQGDTGELFF.

CDR3 sequence: CASSISVGGEQYF. Here the CDR3 DNA reads TGTGCCAGTAGTATTAGCGTCGGCGGCGAGCAGTACTTC. The chain joins TRBV19 to TRBJ2-7; D might be TRBD2 (5 bases). CDR3 size: 13 residues. In germline, CDR1 is LNHDA, CDR2 SQIVND (reference sequence). V was clipped by 3 bases and J by 6 bases, with 12 bases between them.

This chain connects TRBV2 to TRBJ2-7; unclear D gene. V lost 2 bases and J 3 bases, leaving 23 bases between the germline ends. Germline V gives CDR1 SNHLY, CDR2 FYNNEI. CDR3 size: 18 residues. This CDR3 is CASSESWSGGLPDYEQYF. The DNA for the CDR3 is TGTGCCAGCAGTGAATCGTGGTCAGGTGGCCTCCCAGACTACGAGCAGTACTTC. Together with reference TRBV2 and TRBJ2-7, the CDR3 gives the full variable domain: EPEVTQTPSHQVTQMGQEVILRCVPISNHLYFYWYRQILGQKVEFLVSFYNNEISEKSEIFDDQFSVERPDGSNFTLKIRSTKLEDSAMYFCASSESWSGGLPDYEQYFGPGTRLTVT.

V gene TRBV7-9 combines with J gene TRBJ2-1, with TRBD2 identical over 13 bases. Trimming took 4 bases from V and 7 from J; bases not matched to a gene: 10. This CDR3 comprises 17 residues. Germline V lookup: CDR1 SEHNR, CDR2 FQNEAQ (reference sequence). This chain's CDR3 is CASSWFRTSGSQNEQFF. As DNA, the CDR3 is TGTGCCAGCAGCTGGTTTAGGACTAGCGGGAGTCAAAATGAGCAGTTCTTC.

The chain couples TRBV13 to TRBJ2-6; 7 bases are shared with TRBD1. V shed 1 base, J shed 0 bases, and the junction held 3 bases outside the gene matches. CDR1 is PRHDT, CDR2 FYEKMQ, per germline (reference sequence). The CDR3 totals 17 residues. The CDR3 coding sequence is TGTGCCAGCAGCTTAGAGGGGGACAGCTCTGGGGCCAACGTCCTGACTTTC. It yields the protein CASSLEGDSSGANVLTF.

The chain is built from TRBV6-7 and TRBJ1-6; 7 bases align to TRBD1. TRBV6-7 is placed among ORFs of uncertain function. The V gene end was trimmed by 2 bases and the J gene end by 9 bases; junction bases not matched to a gene: 10. The CDR3 has 16 amino acids. In DNA, the CDR3 is TGTGCCAGCAGTTACAAGTCGGGACAGTTATTTTCACCCCTCCACTTT. Its translation: CASSYKSGQLFSPLHF.

This chain links TRBV3-1 (or the pseudogene TRBV3-2) with TRBJ1-6; D is perhaps TRBD1 (6 bases). The CDR3 is made up of 16 amino acids. Germline CDR1 LGHDT, CDR2 YNNKEL (reference sequence). V was cut by 1 base and J by 10 bases, with 17 bases left in between. This CDR3 is CASSQGSSGGRSPLHF. For the CDR3, the DNA is TGTGCCAGCAGCCAAGGGTCATCCGGGGGGCGATCACCCCTCCACTTT.

For this clone: One junction end does not reproduce the germline sequence, and a read error may be involved. The chain joins TRBV2 to TRBJ2-5, with 8 bases matching TRBD1. The CDR3 spans 18 residues. Germline values: CDR1 SNHLY, CDR2 FYNNEI. In DNA form, the CDR3 reads TGTGCCAGCAGAGAAGGGTCCTTTCCGACAGGGGCTCAAGAGACCCAGTACTTC. It encodes CASREGSFPTGAQETQYF.

This chain joins TRBV15 and TRBJ2-2; 11 bases line up with TRBD2. The germline V gene encodes CDR1 LNHNV and CDR2 YYDKDF (reference sequence). The CDR3 has 15 residues. Trimming took 8 bases from V and 1 from J; bases not matched to a gene: 3. The CDR3 loop is CATQTSGMNTGELFF. The DNA of the CDR3 is TGTGCCACCCAGACTAGCGGGATGAACACCGGGGAGCTGTTTTTT.

Concerning this clone itself: An end of the junction differs from the germline gene, which may be a read error. The gene calls are TRBV28 and TRBJ2-7; the D gene is possibly TRBD1 (5 bases). Germline V gene sequence: CDR1 MDHEN, CDR2 SYDVKM. This CDR3 is built from 12 residues. The CDR3 protein is CASSFSDTSMSF. CDR3 coding DNA: TGTGCCAGCAGTTTCTCGGACACCTCGATGTCCTTC.

The rearrangement links TRBV3-1 (or the pseudogene TRBV3-2) to TRBJ1-5; D is possibly TRBD1 (5 bases). CDR1 is LGHDT and CDR2 is YNNKEL in the germline V gene (reference sequence). V shed 4 bases and J shed 3 bases, with 10 bases lying between them. CDR3 length: 14 residues. This CDR3 reads CASSPTGFNQPQHF. The CDR3 region has the DNA TGTGCCAGCAGCCCTACAGGCTTCAATCAGCCCCAGCATTTT.

This chain uses TRBV14 with TRBJ1-6; 7 bases map to TRBD1. The CDR3 has 17 amino acids. Germline V gives CDR1 SGHDN, CDR2 FVKESK. V trimming: 3 bases; J trimming: 1 base; junction bases outside the gene matches: 6. DNA for the CDR3: TGTGCCAGCAGCCACCCGACAGGGAGTTCCTATAATTCACCCCTCCACTTT. The encoded protein is CASSHPTGSSYNSPLHF.

The chain employs TRBV7-2 and TRBJ2-2, with TRBD1 matching over 9 bases. J was trimmed by 3 bases and V by 4 bases; bases with no gene match: 9. The CDR3 sequence is 17 residues long. Germline CDR1 and CDR2: SGHTA and FQGNSA. CDR3 in amino acids: CASSYTSGTGYTGELFF. CDR3 in DNA: TGTGCCAGCAGCTACACATCCGGGACAGGGTACACCGGGGAGCTGTTTTTT.

In its sample, this clone was seen once. The CDR3 sequence: CASSELDRDQETQYF. The CDR3 nucleotides read TGTGCCAGCAGTGAATTGGACAGGGACCAAGAGACCCAGTACTTC. The chain couples TRBV25-1 to TRBJ2-5; 8 nucleotides agree with TRBD1. V was clipped by 1 base and J by 0 bases; unmatched bases: 1. The CDR3 totals 15 residues. Per germline, CDR1 MGHDK and CDR2 SYGVNS. The full variable domain, rest sourced from reference TRBV25-1 and TRBJ2-5, is EADIYQTPRYLVIGTGKKITLECSQTMGHDKMYWYQQDPGMELHLIHYSYGVNSTEKGDLSSESTVSRIRTEHFPLTLESARPSHTSQYLCASSELDRDQETQYFGPGTRLLVL.

This chain links TRBV11-2 with TRBJ2-1, with 11 positions matching TRBD2. CDR3 length equals 17 residues. The V gene's germline CDR1 is SGHAT and CDR2 FQNNGV. V lost 4 bases and J lost 1; bases outside the gene matches: 6. CDR3 coding DNA: TGTGCCAGCAGCTCGAGAGGACTAGCGGGTTCCTACAATGAGCAGTTCTTC. It codes for CASSSRGLAGSYNEQFF.

This clone was detected a few times. The chain carries TRBV7-9 and TRBJ2-7, with D uncertain. The V end lost 4 bases, the J end lost 3 bases, and 4 bases lay between the germline ends. The CDR3 contains 11 residues. Germline V gene lookup returns CDR1 SEHNR and CDR2 FQNEAQ (reference sequence). DNA for the CDR3: TGTGCCAGCAGCTCTATCTACGAGCAGTACTTC. Encoded protein: CASSSIYEQYF.

The J gene is TRBJ1-1, the V gene TRBV6-5; 8 bases match TRBD1. Trimming at V came to 5 bases and at J to 1 base, leaving 6 bases not matched to a gene. The CDR3 spans 15 residues. Germline CDR1 is MNHEY and CDR2 is SVGAGI. CDR3 residues: CASSLTGTGNTEAFF. Written as DNA, the CDR3 is TGTGCCAGCAGTCTGACTGGGACAGGGAACACTGAAGCTTTCTTT.

The gene calls are TRBV19 and TRBJ1-2; maybe TRBD1 (5 bases). This CDR3 region has 14 residues. Deletions cut 4 bases from V and 6 bases from J, with 15 bases between. Germline values: CDR1 LNHDA, CDR2 SQIVND (reference sequence). The CDR3 reads CASSTLVRGNGYTF. CDR3 DNA: TGTGCCAGTAGTACCCTCGTTAGGGGAAATGGCTACACCTTC.

This chain joins TRBV6-1 and TRBJ1-2; D gene uncertain. Deletions cut 2 bases from V and 5 bases from J, with 6 bases between. CDR3 size: 12 residues. Germline CDR1 is MNHNS and CDR2 is SASEGT. The chain's CDR3 is CASSEQIYGYTF. The CDR3 DNA reads as TGTGCCAGCAGTGAACAGATTTATGGCTACACCTTC.

This sequence joins TRBV19 and TRBJ1-6; 9 bases match TRBD1. The length of the CDR3 is 15 residues. Germline V CDR1 and CDR2: LNHDA, SQIVND (reference sequence). V lost 4 bases to trimming and J lost 8 bases; unmatched junction nucleotides: 6. CDR3 protein: CASSTHRGQDSPLHF. CDR3 nucleotides: TGTGCCAGTAGTACCCACAGGGGGCAAGATTCACCCCTCCACTTT.